One sample yielded the 16 T cell receptor beta chains listed below, sequenced in a study of cytomegalovirus exposure and HLA in healthy donors. The PCR had 60 Vbeta and 13 Jbeta primers. TCRdb keeps only in-frame clones here, not all; method: immunoSEQ multiplex PCR. The sample has about 140,000 clones, and its top ten clones hold 0.96%. Material: PBMCs. Receptors were obtained from a male donor in good health and CMV-seronegative.

The chain carries TRBV7-9 and TRBJ2-5; D is possibly TRBD2 (5 bases). The CDR3 is made up of 19 amino acids. The ends were cut back, 5 bases at V and 4 bases at J, with 29 bases in the middle. The V gene's germline CDR1 is SEHNR and CDR2 FQNEAQ (reference sequence). The CDR3: CASSQALLRGPQQRETQYF. The CDR3 nucleotides are TGTGCCAGCAGCCAGGCCTTACTGAGAGGGCCCCAACAGCGAGAGACCCAGTACTTC.

The V gene is TRBV11-2, the J gene TRBJ2-1, with D unclear. The ends were cut back, 4 bases at V and 9 bases at J, with 13 bases in the middle. The CDR3 is made up of 13 amino acids. The V gene's germline CDR1 is SGHAT and CDR2 FQNNGV. The CDR3, as DNA: TGTGCCAGCAGCTCGCATAGAAGTTCTGAGCAGTTCTTC. Protein sequence: CASSSHRSSEQFF. Supplemented by reference TRBV11-2 and TRBJ2-1, the full variable domain reads EAGVAQSPRYKIIEKRQSVAFWCNPISGHATLYWYQQILGQGPKLLIQFQNNGVVDDSQLPKDRFSAERLKGVDSTLKIQPAKLEDSAVYLCASSSHRSSEQFFGPGTRLTVL.

The rearrangement uses TRBV6-6 and TRBJ2-5; D unresolved. V was shortened by 6 bases and J by 5 bases, with 10 bases between the two germline ends. This CDR3 is built from 12 residues. Germline CDR1 and CDR2: MNHNY and SVGAGI (reference sequence). The CDR3 coding sequence is TGTGCCAGCAGCCCTGGCTCGGAGACCCAGTACTTC. This sequence encodes CASSPGSETQYF.

This chain joins TRBV28 and TRBJ1-6; D might be TRBD1 (5 bases). Between the trimmed V and J ends, which lost 6 bases and 15 bases, there was a span of 12 bases. The CDR3 length is 11 residues. Germline lookup yields CDR1 MDHEN and CDR2 SYDVKM. The CDR3 nucleotides are TGTGCCAGCAGGTTCAGGGTTCTCCTCCACTTT. Protein product: CASRFRVLLHF.

The chain uses TRBV15 and TRBJ1-2; D call uncertain. CDR3 length equals 12 residues. V gave up 3 bases and J gave up 8 bases, with 10 bases separating them. The germline V gene encodes CDR1 LNHNV and CDR2 YYDKDF (reference sequence). Here the CDR3 reads CATSSEAAGYTF. The CDR3 DNA reads as TGTGCCACCAGCAGCGAAGCGGCGGGCTACACCTTC.

The chain carries TRBV6-6 and TRBJ1-4; D is unclear. The germline V gene encodes CDR1 MNHNY and CDR2 SVGAGI (reference sequence). The CDR3 is 14 residues long. Trimming pared 5 bases from V and 2 bases from J, leaving 9 bases between. The CDR3: CASSRRETNEKLFF. The CDR3 DNA is TGTGCCAGCAGTCGAAGGGAGACTAATGAAAAACTGTTTTTT.

The chain employs TRBV5-1 and TRBJ1-1; 7 bases line up with TRBD1. The germline gives CDR1 SGHRS, CDR2 YFSETQ. V lost 3 bases, J lost 5 bases, and 10 bases stayed unmatched. CDR3 length: 15 amino acids. CDR3 coding DNA: TGCGCCAGCAGCTCCGGGACAGCGTATGGGACTGAAGCTTTCTTT. Protein product: CASSSGTAYGTEAFF.

The chain links TRBV19 to TRBJ1-4; D may be TRBD1 (6 bases). Germline CDR1 is LNHDA and CDR2 is SQIVND (reference sequence). This CDR3 has 14 amino acids. The V and J ends lost 5 bases and 6 bases respectively, with 13 bases between them. CDR3 in amino acids: CASSPVQGDEKLFF. The CDR3 region has the DNA TGTGCCAGTAGTCCGGTACAGGGTGATGAAAAACTGTTTTTT.

The chain couples TRBV4-2 to TRBJ2-4; maybe TRBD1 (6 bases). Germline V lookup: CDR1 LGHNA, CDR2 YNFKEQ. V was clipped by 4 bases and J by 1 base, with 20 bases between them. This CDR3 contains 18 residues. The CDR3 here is CASSPGTTIARAKNIQYF. The CDR3, as DNA: TGTGCCAGCAGCCCCGGGACAACGATAGCCCGCGCCAAAAACATTCAGTACTTC.

The J gene is TRBJ2-7, the V gene TRBV2; D possibly corresponds to TRBD2 (7 bases). The CDR3 has 15 amino acids. Deletions cut 7 bases from V and 2 bases from J, with 18 bases between. Looked up from germline, CDR1 is SNHLY and CDR2 is FYNNEI. In DNA, the CDR3 is TGTGCCAGCAAAGAGCGGGACACGCCAACCTACGAGCAGTACTTC. It translates to CASKERDTPTYEQYF.

This chain uses TRBV6-1 with TRBJ2-5; perhaps TRBD1 as D (6 bases). Germline V CDR1 and CDR2: MNHNS, SASEGT. V was shortened by 1 base and J by 5 bases, with 17 bases between the two germline ends. The length of the CDR3 is 16 residues. The CDR3 spells CASSEGTAPRVETQYF. As DNA, the CDR3 is TGTGCCAGCAGTGAAGGGACAGCTCCAAGGGTGGAGACCCAGTACTTC.

This rearrangement joins TRBV19 to TRBJ2-7; a possible D gene is TRBD2 (5 bases). This CDR3 is built from 14 residues. V was clipped by 1 base and J by 2 bases, with 9 bases between them. The germline CDR1 and CDR2 sequences are LNHDA and SQIVND (reference sequence). In DNA form, the CDR3 reads TGTGCCAGTAGTATAGGAGGGTTGGCCTACGAGCAGTACTTC. The encoded protein is CASSIGGLAYEQYF.

The chain has TRBV18 and TRBJ2-7; TRBD2 might be the D (6 bases). With 1 base removed from V and 5 bases from J, the gap between germline ends came to 18 bases. Germline CDR1 and CDR2: KGHSH and LQKENI. The CDR3 extends over 16 amino acids. The CDR3 bases are TGTGCCAGCTCACCACGAAATAAGGACGGAGGGCACGAGCAGTACTTC. Residues: CASSPRNKDGGHEQYF.

The chain carries TRBV9 and TRBJ1-2; D may be TRBD1 (6 bases). The CDR3 spans 12 residues. Deletions cut 4 bases from V and 12 bases from J, with 16 bases between. In germline, CDR1 is SGDLS, CDR2 YYNGEE. CDR3 sequence: CASSSGAFIHTF. In DNA, the CDR3 is TGTGCCAGCAGCTCAGGGGCATTTATCCACACCTTC.

V is TRBV6-6 and J is TRBJ1-5; tentatively, D is TRBD1 (5 bases). CDR3 length: 11 residues. Trimming left V 2 bases short and J 11 bases short, with 7 bases between. Per the germline V gene, CDR1 is MNHNY and CDR2 is SVGAGI (reference sequence). CDR3 DNA sequence: TGTGCCAGCAGTTACGGGGGGTCCCAGCATTTT. Protein sequence: CASSYGGSQHF.

V is TRBV20-1 and J is TRBJ2-7; D is ambiguous. The CDR3 totals 11 residues. V dropped 5 bases and J dropped 12 bases, with 17 bases sitting between them. The germline V gene has CDR1 DFQATT and CDR2 SNEGSKA (reference sequence). The chain's CDR3 is CSARPQNLLYF. The CDR3 DNA follows: TGCAGTGCTCGTCCCCAGAATCTGCTGTACTTC.